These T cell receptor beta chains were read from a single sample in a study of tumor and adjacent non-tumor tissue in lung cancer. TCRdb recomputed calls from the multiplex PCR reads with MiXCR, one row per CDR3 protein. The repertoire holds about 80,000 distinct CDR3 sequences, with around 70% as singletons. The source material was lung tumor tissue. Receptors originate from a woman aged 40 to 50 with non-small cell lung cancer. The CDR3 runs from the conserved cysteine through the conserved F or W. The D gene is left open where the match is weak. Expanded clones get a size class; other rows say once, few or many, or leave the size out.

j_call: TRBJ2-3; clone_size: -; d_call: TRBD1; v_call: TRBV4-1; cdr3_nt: TGCGCCAGCAGCCAAGCTCACGTCGGGACAGTGGGAGCAGATACGCAGTATTTT; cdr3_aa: CASSQAHVGTVGADTQYF
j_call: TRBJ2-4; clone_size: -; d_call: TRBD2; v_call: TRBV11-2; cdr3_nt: TGTGCCAGCAGCCCGGGGACTAGTGGGGGGGAGGGCATTCAGTATTTC; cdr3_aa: CASSPGTSGGEGIQYF
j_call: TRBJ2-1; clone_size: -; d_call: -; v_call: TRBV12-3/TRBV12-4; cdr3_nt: TGTGCCAACAGTTTATCAGGGGAGAGAATCAGTGAGCAGTTCTTC; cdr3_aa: CANSLSGERISEQFF
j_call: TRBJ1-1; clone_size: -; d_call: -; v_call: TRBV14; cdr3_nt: TGTACCAGCTCGTGGAGGGGCGGTTTCGCTGAAGCTTTCTTT; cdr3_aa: CTSSWRGGFAEAFF
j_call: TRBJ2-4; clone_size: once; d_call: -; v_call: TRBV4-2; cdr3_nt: TGCGCCAGCAGCCAGTCAGGGCGGGGAAACATTCAGTACTTC; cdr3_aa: CASSQSGRGNIQYF
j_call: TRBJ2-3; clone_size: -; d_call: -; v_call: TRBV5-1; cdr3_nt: TGCGCCAGCAGCTTGTTTGGCAGGGGAAGCACAGATACGCAGTATTTT; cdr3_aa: CASSLFGRGSTDTQYF
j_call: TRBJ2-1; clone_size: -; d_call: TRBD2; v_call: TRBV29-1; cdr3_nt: TGCAGCGTGGTAAGCGGGAATAGCGCTATACACAATGGGCAGTTCTTC; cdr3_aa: CSVVSGNSAIHNGQFF
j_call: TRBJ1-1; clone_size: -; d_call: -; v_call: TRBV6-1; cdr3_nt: TGTGCCATCAATGAAGGATCCTGGCAAGATGAAGCTTTCTTT; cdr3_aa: CAINEGSWQDEAFF
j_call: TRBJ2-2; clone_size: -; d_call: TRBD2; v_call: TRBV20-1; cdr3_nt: TGCAATGCTAGGACTAGCGGGGGCGGCACCGAGGAGCTGTTTTTT; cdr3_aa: CNARTSGGGTEELFF
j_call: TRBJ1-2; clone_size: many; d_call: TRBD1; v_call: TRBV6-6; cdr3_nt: TGTGCCAGCTCAGTCCCCACCCCCGGGACAGAGGACTACACCTTC; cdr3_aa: CASSVPTPGTEDYTF
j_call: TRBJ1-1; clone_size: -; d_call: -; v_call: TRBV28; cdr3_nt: TGTGGCAGTTTGCAGCCGGGCACTGAAGCTTTCTTT; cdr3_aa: CGSLQPGTEAFF
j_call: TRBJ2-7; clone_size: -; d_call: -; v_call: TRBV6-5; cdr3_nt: TGTGCCAGCTTTTTGAGGAAGCAGTATTTC; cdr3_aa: CASFLRKQYF
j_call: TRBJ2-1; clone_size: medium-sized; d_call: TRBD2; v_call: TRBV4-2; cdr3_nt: TGTGCCAGCAGCCAAGGGACTAGCGGGGATATAAATGAGCAGTTCTTC; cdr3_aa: CASSQGTSGDINEQFF
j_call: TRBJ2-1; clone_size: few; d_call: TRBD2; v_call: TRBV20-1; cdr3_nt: TGCAGTGCCGGGGGGGGCCGATCCTACTATGAGCAGTTCTTC; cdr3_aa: CSAGGGRSYYEQFF
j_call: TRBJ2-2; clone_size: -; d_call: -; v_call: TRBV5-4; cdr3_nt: TGTGCCAACAGCTTTGACGCTGACACCGGGGAGCTGTTTTTT; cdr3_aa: CANSFDADTGELFF
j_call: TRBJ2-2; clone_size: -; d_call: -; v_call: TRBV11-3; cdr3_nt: TGTGTCAGCAGCATAAGGGGGAAGACCGGGGAGCTGTTTTTT; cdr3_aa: CVSSIRGKTGELFF
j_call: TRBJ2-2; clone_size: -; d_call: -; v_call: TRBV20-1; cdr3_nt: TGCAGTACTACCCCCCTGGAAAACACCCGGGAGCTGTTTTTT; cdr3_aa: CSTTPLENTRELFF
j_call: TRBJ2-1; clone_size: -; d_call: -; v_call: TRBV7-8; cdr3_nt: TGTGCCAACAGCGACCAGGTACTAGCCACTCGTGGCTTT; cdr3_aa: CANSDQVLATRGF
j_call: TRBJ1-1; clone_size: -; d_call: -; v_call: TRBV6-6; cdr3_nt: TGTGCCATCACCTCACGTGGGCAGACAGCTTTCTTT; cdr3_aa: CAITSRGQTAFF
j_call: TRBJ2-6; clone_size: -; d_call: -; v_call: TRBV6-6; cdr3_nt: TGTGCCAGCAAGGAGTGGGAGCCACTAAGCTCTGGGGTCAACGTCCTGACTTTC; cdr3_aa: CASKEWEPLSSGVNVLTF
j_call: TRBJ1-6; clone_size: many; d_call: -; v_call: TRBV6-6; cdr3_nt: TGTGCCAGCAGTCAGGGAGGTTCACCCCTCCACTTT; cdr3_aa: CASSQGGSPLHF
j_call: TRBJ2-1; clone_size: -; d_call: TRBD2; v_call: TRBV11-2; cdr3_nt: TGTGCCAGCAGCTTACTAGCGGGGGGGCTCTACTATGAGCAGTTATTC; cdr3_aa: CASSLLAGGLYYEQLF